Presented here are 20 T cell receptor beta chains from one specimen sequenced in a study of cytomegalovirus exposure and HLA in healthy donors. The study ran its PCR with 60 Vbeta and 13 Jbeta primers. This table comes from immunoSEQ multiplex PCR, and its TCRdb copy is limited to in-frame clones, with some not included. The sample holds about 58,000 clones. Sequenced input: PBMCs. The source of these receptors is a woman aged 18-30 years in good health and CMV-seronegative.

V and J are TRBV5-6 and TRBJ2-1; D is perhaps TRBD2 (6 bases). In germline, CDR1 is SGHDT, CDR2 YYEEEE. With 1 base removed from V and 6 bases from J, the gap between germline ends came to 14 bases. This CDR3 region has 15 residues. The CDR3 DNA reads TGTGCCAGCAGCTTGAGGGGCGGCGGGATCAATGAGCAGTTCTTC. This encodes CASSLRGGGINEQFF.

The chain carries TRBV11-2 and TRBJ1-5; TRBD1 is a possible D gene (6 bases). Germline CDR1 and CDR2: SGHAT and FQNNGV. The CDR3 spans 15 residues. The V end lost 2 bases, the J end lost 7 bases, and 15 bases lay between the germline ends. CDR3 amino acids: CASSLNGQGNQPQHF. For the CDR3, the DNA is TGTGCCAGCAGCTTAAATGGCCAGGGGAACCAGCCCCAGCATTTT.

The gene calls are TRBV28 and TRBJ2-5, with 8 bases fitting TRBD1. Germline V lookup: CDR1 MDHEN, CDR2 SYDVKM. Trimming removed 1 base from V and 6 bases from J; junction bases left unmatched: 7. The CDR3 sequence is 15 residues long. This CDR3 is CASSLSGGGGKTQYF. The CDR3 bases are TGTGCCAGCAGTTTATCAGGGGGCGGTGGAAAGACCCAGTACTTC.

The chain carries TRBV6-1 and TRBJ1-5; D is unresolved. Germline V gene sequence: CDR1 MNHNS, CDR2 SASEGT. CDR3 length: 14 residues. V lost 3 bases and J lost 4, with 10 bases in between. CDR3 protein: CASSDPTRNQPQHF. CDR3 nucleotide sequence: TGTGCCAGCAGTGACCCGACAAGGAATCAGCCCCAGCATTTT.

The V and J genes are TRBV9 and TRBJ1-1; tentative D call: TRBD1 (5 bases). The CDR3 runs to 15 residues. Trimming took 2 bases from V and 7 from J, leaving 18 bases between them. Germline CDR1 is SGDLS and CDR2 is YYNGEE. The CDR3 region is CASSVQGLRWGEAFF. CDR3 bases: TGTGCCAGCAGCGTTCAGGGTTTGAGATGGGGTGAAGCTTTCTTT. Together with reference TRBV9 and TRBJ1-1, the CDR3 gives the full variable domain: DSGVTQTPKHLITATGQRVTLRCSPRSGDLSVYWYQQSLDQGLQFLIQYYNGEERAKGNILERFSAQQFPDLHSELNLSSLELGDSALYFCASSVQGLRWGEAFFGQGTRLTVV.

This chain uses TRBV6-5 with TRBJ2-5, with a possible D match to TRBD2 (6 bases). This CDR3 is 13 amino acids long. Trimming left V 8 bases short and J 5 bases short, with 15 bases between. The germline V gene encodes CDR1 MNHEY and CDR2 SVGAGI. The CDR3 region has the DNA TGTGCCAGCCGTCGAACTAGCCAGGAGACCCAGTACTTC. It translates to CASRRTSQETQYF.

J is TRBJ2-5 and V is TRBV5-1; tentatively, D is TRBD1 (6 bases). The germline V gene has CDR1 SGHRS and CDR2 YFSETQ. V was trimmed by 6 bases and J by 4 bases, leaving 22 bases between them. The CDR3 has 16 amino acids. The CDR3 sequence: CASTPMPQGTGETQYF. As DNA, the CDR3 is TGCGCCAGCACCCCGATGCCACAGGGAACGGGAGAGACCCAGTACTTC.

The chain joins TRBV29-1 to TRBJ1-1; D is undetermined. The CDR3 loop spans 13 amino acids. Germline V gene lookup returns CDR1 SQVTM and CDR2 ANQGSEA. V shed 2 bases and J shed 2 bases, with 9 bases lying between them. The CDR3 region has the DNA TGCAGCGTTGAACGTGGCGGCAACACTGAAGCTTTCTTT. Encoded protein: CSVERGGNTEAFF.

The rearrangement links TRBV13 to TRBJ2-7; no clear D. Germline V gene data show CDR1 as PRHDT and CDR2 as FYEKMQ (reference sequence). The CDR3 loop spans 12 amino acids. Trimming shortened V by 2 bases and J by 3 bases, and 5 bases separated the two germline ends. The CDR3 sequence: CASSLYSYEQYF. CDR3 bases: TGTGCCAGCAGCTTATATAGCTACGAGCAGTACTTC.

The chain combines TRBV5-1 with TRBJ1-3, with 7 positions matching TRBD1. The CDR3 is made up of 14 amino acids. Germline lookup yields CDR1 SGHRS and CDR2 YFSETQ. Germline trimming cut 4 bases from V and 2 bases from J; bases unmatched to any gene: 3. The CDR3 protein is CASSPQGAGNTIYF. The CDR3 nucleotides read TGCGCCAGCAGCCCCCAGGGGGCTGGAAACACCATATATTTT.

This sequence joins TRBV5-5 and TRBJ1-3; a possible D gene is TRBD1 (6 bases). From germline, CDR1 is SGHKS and CDR2 YYEKEE (reference sequence). This CDR3 contains 15 residues. The V end lost 2 bases, the J end lost 0 bases, and 9 bases lay between the germline ends. CDR3 protein: CASSFRGTSGNTIYF. For the CDR3, the DNA is TGTGCCAGCAGCTTCAGGGGAACCTCTGGAAACACCATATATTTT.

This chain joins TRBV5-4 and TRBJ1-3; D remains unclear. V lost 0 bases to trimming and J lost 0 bases, with 7 bases between them. The V gene's germline CDR1 is SGHNT and CDR2 YYREEE (reference sequence). The CDR3 sequence is 15 residues long. The CDR3 DNA reads TGTGCCAGCAGCTTGGACGGGTTCTCTGGAAACACCATATATTTT. Translation: CASSLDGFSGNTIYF.

This sequence joins TRBV2 and TRBJ1-2; D is perhaps TRBD1 (6 bases). The V and J ends lost 6 bases and 5 bases respectively, with 19 bases between them. The CDR3 runs 15 residues. CDR1 and CDR2 (germline): SNHLY, FYNNEI. CDR3 loop: CASSDTVTGIYGYTF. The CDR3 bases are TGTGCCAGCAGCGACACCGTAACAGGGATTTATGGCTACACCTTC.

The J gene is TRBJ2-3, the V gene TRBV5-1, with 9 bases fitting TRBD2. The CDR3 spans 15 residues. The ends lost 0 bases at V and 2 bases at J; junction bases unmatched: 1. Germline V gene data show CDR1 as SGHRS and CDR2 as YFSETQ. This chain's CDR3 is CASSLGLAATDTQYF. CDR3 nucleotide sequence: TGCGCCAGCAGCTTGGGACTAGCGGCCACAGATACGCAGTATTTT. The full variable domain, its missing parts supplied by reference TRBV5-1 and TRBJ2-3, is KAGVTQTPRYLIKTRGQQVTLSCSPISGHRSVSWYQQTPGQGLQFLFEYFSETQRNKGNFPGRFSGRQFSNSRSEMNVSTLELGDSALYLCASSLGLAATDTQYFGPGTRLTVL.

The V call is TRBV2, the J call TRBJ1-1, with D possibly being TRBD1 (6 bases). CDR3 length equals 15 residues. V was trimmed by 5 bases and J by 1 base, leaving 14 bases between them. The germline V gene encodes CDR1 SNHLY and CDR2 FYNNEI. The CDR3 DNA follows: TGTGCCAGCAGTTATTTACAGGGATCGAACACTGAAGCTTTCTTT. It specifies CASSYLQGSNTEAFF. The whole variable domain, filled in from reference TRBV2 and TRBJ1-1, reads EPEVTQTPSHQVTQMGQEVILRCVPISNHLYFYWYRQILGQKVEFLVSFYNNEISEKSEIFDDQFSVERPDGSNFTLKIRSTKLEDSAMYFCASSYLQGSNTEAFFGQGTRLTVV.

The chain carries TRBV5-1 and TRBJ1-1; D is ambiguous. Trimming shortened V by 5 bases and J by 5 bases, and 19 bases separated the two germline ends. CDR1 is SGHRS and CDR2 is YFSETQ in the germline V gene. The CDR3 loop spans 15 amino acids. CDR3 region: CASRAGSWGITEAFF. The CDR3 DNA follows: TGCGCCAGCAGGGCGGGGTCCTGGGGTATTACTGAAGCTTTCTTT.

V and J are TRBV5-6 and TRBJ1-5, with 7 bases aligning to TRBD1. V gave up 3 bases and J gave up 4 bases; unmatched junction bases: 4. The CDR3 spans 14 residues. CDR1 and CDR2 from the germline V gene are SGHDT and YYEEEE. This CDR3 reads CASSSTGFNQPQHF. CDR3 in DNA: TGTGCCAGCAGCTCGACAGGGTTTAATCAGCCCCAGCATTTT. The variable domain in full, with the rest retrieved from reference TRBV5-6 and TRBJ1-5, is DAGVTQSPTHLIKTRGQQVTLRCSPKSGHDTVSWYQQALGQGPQFIFQYYEEEERQRGNFPDRFSGHQFPNYSSELNVNALLLGDSALYLCASSSTGFNQPQHFGDGTRLSIL.

This chain uses TRBV5-1 with TRBJ2-2; D call uncertain. CDR1 and CDR2 (germline): SGHRS, YFSETQ. The V and J ends lost 1 base and 1 base respectively, with 5 bases between them. The CDR3 sequence is 14 residues long. The CDR3 region has the DNA TGCGCCAGCAGCTTGTCGGGGAACACCGGGGAGCTGTTTTTT. Residues: CASSLSGNTGELFF.

V and J are TRBV11-1 and TRBJ2-5; TRBD2 might be the D (7 bases). The CDR3 runs to 15 residues. Germline V CDR1 and CDR2: SGHAT, FQDESV (reference sequence). The ends were cut back, 5 bases at V and 6 bases at J, with 19 bases in the middle. The CDR3 sequence is CASSLLGGAGQTQYF. The CDR3 coding sequence is TGTGCCAGCAGCCTACTTGGGGGGGCCGGACAGACCCAGTACTTC.

The chain is built from TRBV18 and TRBJ1-2; 9 bases fit TRBD1. With V trimmed by 5 bases and J by 4 bases, 8 bases remained unmatched. Germline V gene data show CDR1 as KGHSH and CDR2 as LQKENI. CDR3 length: 15 residues. CDR3 loop: CASSVRTGATYGYTF. CDR3 sequence (DNA): TGTGCCAGCTCAGTCAGGACAGGGGCGACCTATGGCTACACCTTC.